This T cell receptor beta chain is from a study of blood T cell repertoires in COVID-19. On the study more broadly: There were acute and convalescent COVID-19 samples, and they came from the United States, Italy and Spain. PBMCs, B-cell-depleted T cells, or T cells were the source of the cDNA or gDNA that made up the material.

Trimming removed 0 bases from V and 2 bases from J; junction bases left unmatched: 11. The CDR3 totals 18 residues. Germline CDR1 GTSNPN, CDR2 SVGIG (reference sequence). Profiled with immunoSEQ multiplex PCR; TCRdb holds only in-frame clones, not every one. The sample lists approximately 150,000 clones; 80% to 90% were seen once. This clonotype was obtained from a woman of 80 years or more with acute or convalescent COVID-19. This chain links TRBV30 with TRBJ1-4; 8 bases agree with TRBD1. The sample comprised peripheral blood. CDR3 sequence (DNA): TGTGCCTGGAGTGTACTCTGGCAGGGGGCGCCGACTAATGAAAAACTGTTTTTT. As protein: CAWSVLWQGAPTNEKLFF.